The rows below give T cell receptor beta chains drawn from one sample of a study of cytomegalovirus exposure and HLA in healthy donors. Here immunoSEQ multiplex PCR was the method, and the copy in TCRdb shows in-frame clones only, minus some. The profile shows over 70,000 clones, around two thirds of them singletons. The sequenced material came from PBMCs. These receptors were obtained from a human donor in good health. Each CDR3 is given with its conserved first and last residue. D genes are given only for firm matches.

d_call cdr3_length j_call v_call cdr3_aa
TRBD2 16 TRBJ2-1 TRBV6-6 CASSYLRGGSYNEQFF
. 12 TRBJ1-1 TRBV11-3 CASSLRTGEAFF
TRBD2 14 TRBJ2-5 TRBV10-3 CAISEQSGKETQYF
. 13 TRBJ1-2 TRBV5-4 CASSLDGHYGYTF
. 13 TRBJ2-5 TRBV19 CASSMRRGETQYF
TRBD1 16 TRBJ1-1 TRBV5-8 CASSLVAGGKNTEAFF
. 13 TRBJ2-5 TRBV11-1 CASSFGSQETQYF
. 16 TRBJ2-1 TRBV2 CASSAPSGGDGNEQFF
. 15 TRBJ2-7 TRBV5-1 CASSLQGTLDYEQYF
. 15 TRBJ1-5 TRBV6-6 CASRDPGSINQPQHF
. 15 TRBJ1-1 TRBV7-8 CASSSGAGVNTEAFF
. 13 TRBJ1-1 TRBV30 CAWSVGGGWVAFF
TRBD1 14 TRBJ2-5 TRBV27 CASSSDRGAETQYF
TRBD1 15 TRBJ2-3 TRBV6-6 CASSYRDRVTDTQYF
. 14 TRBJ1-4 TRBV12-5 CASGPGLSNEKLFF
TRBD1 17 TRBJ2-5 TRBV6-1 CASSDRPTGDDQETQYF
TRBD1 16 TRBJ2-1 TRBV5-4 CASSLRVGQLYNEQFF
TRBD2 14 TRBJ2-7 TRBV4-2 CASSQGLAGYEQYF